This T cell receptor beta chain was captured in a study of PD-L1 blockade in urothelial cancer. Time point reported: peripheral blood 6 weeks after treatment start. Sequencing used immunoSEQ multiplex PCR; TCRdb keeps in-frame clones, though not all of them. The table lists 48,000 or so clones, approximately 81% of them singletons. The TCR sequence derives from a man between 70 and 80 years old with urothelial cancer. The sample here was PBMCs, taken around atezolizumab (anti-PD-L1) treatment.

The CDR3 region has the DNA TGTGCCAGCAGTGCACACGGGACAGGGGGCCTCGAGCAGTACTTC. Protein: CASSAHGTGGLEQYF. The chain recombines TRBV28 with TRBJ2-7; TRBD1 matches at 12 bases. This CDR3 is built from 15 residues. Unmatched junction bases numbered 8, after V lost 5 bases and J lost 6 bases. Per germline, CDR1 MDHEN and CDR2 SYDVKM.